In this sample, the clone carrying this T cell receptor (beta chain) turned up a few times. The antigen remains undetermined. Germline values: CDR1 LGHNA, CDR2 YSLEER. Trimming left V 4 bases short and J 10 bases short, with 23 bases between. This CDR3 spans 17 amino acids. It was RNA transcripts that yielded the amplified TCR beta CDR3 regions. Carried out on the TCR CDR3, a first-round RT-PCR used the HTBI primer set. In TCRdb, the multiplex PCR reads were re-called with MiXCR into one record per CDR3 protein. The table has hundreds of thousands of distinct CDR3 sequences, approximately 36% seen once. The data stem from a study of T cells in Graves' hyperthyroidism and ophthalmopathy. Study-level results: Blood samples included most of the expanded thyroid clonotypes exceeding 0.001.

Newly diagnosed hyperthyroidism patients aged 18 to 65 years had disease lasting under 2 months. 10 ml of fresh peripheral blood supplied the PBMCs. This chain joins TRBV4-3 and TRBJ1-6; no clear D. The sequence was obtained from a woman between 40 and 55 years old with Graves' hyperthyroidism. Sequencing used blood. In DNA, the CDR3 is TGCGCCAGCAGCCGCACTCAATTTTGGACCCCTCTCTCACCCCTCCACTTT. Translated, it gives CASSRTQFWTPLSPLHF.